These 26 T cell receptor beta chains share one sample of origin, sequenced in a study of technical replicates of blood from several donors. Sequenced by immunoSEQ multiplex PCR; TCRdb stores in-frame clones only, minus some. The sample includes tens of thousands of clones, 91% of them seen just once. The sample taken for sequencing was T cells isolated from PBMCs. These receptors were collected from a human donor in good health. Some clones in this sample may be carry-over from other donors' samples.

The chain links TRBV27 to TRBJ2-7, with TRBD1 identical over 10 bases. The CDR3 totals 18 residues. Germline CDR1 and CDR2: MNHEY and SMNVEV (reference sequence). The V gene end was trimmed by 5 bases and the J gene end by 5 bases; junction bases not matched to a gene: 18. As DNA, the CDR3 is TGTGCCAGCAGTCAACTATCGCCCCCGGGACAGGGGCCCAACGAGCAGTACTTC. Its protein is CASSQLSPPGQGPNEQYF.

The J gene is TRBJ2-1, the V gene TRBV16, with D perhaps matching TRBD2 (6 bases). The CDR3 is 14 amino acids. Trimming took off 3 bases at V and 7 bases at J, with 13 bases between the two ends. The germline gives CDR1 KGHSY, CDR2 FQNENV. The CDR3 bases are TGTGCCAGCAGCCACCGGGGCGGGGTGAATGAGCAGTTCTTC. Its translation: CASSHRGGVNEQFF.

In this sample, this clone turned up once. The gene calls are TRBV5-4 and TRBJ1-2; 10 bases are a match to TRBD1. Per germline, CDR1 SGHNT and CDR2 YYREEE (reference sequence). V dropped 4 bases and J dropped 7; count of bases not matched to a gene: 13. This CDR3 has 16 amino acids. In DNA, the CDR3 is TGTGCCAGCAGCGGGCCCCTCGGGACAGGGGACGGTGGCTACACCTTC. Translating it yields CASSGPLGTGDGGYTF.

With respect to this clone: This same CDR3 is encoded by further DNA sequences in the sample. This chain connects TRBV6-5 to TRBJ1-2; 10 positions match TRBD1. Germline V gene data show CDR1 as MNHEY and CDR2 as SVGAGI. There are 13 residues in the CDR3. The V gene end was trimmed by 6 bases and the J gene end by 8 bases; junction bases not matched to a gene: 6. This chain's CDR3 is CASRTGGASGYTF. DNA of the CDR3: TGTGCCAGCAGGACAGGGGGCGCGTCCGGCTACACCTTC.

This clone turned up a few times. This CDR3 reads CASSDSGRAFGTGELFF. CDR3 DNA: TGTGCCAGCAGTGATAGCGGGAGGGCCTTTGGGACCGGGGAGCTGTTTTTT. This chain uses TRBV25-1 with TRBJ2-2, with 11 bases fitting TRBD2. The CDR3 runs 17 residues. The V segment lost 3 bases and the J segment 5 bases; nucleotides outside the gene matches: 8. The germline V gene has CDR1 MGHDK and CDR2 SYGVNS.

V and J are TRBV11-3 and TRBJ2-1; D is perhaps TRBD2 (6 bases). The germline V gene encodes CDR1 SGHNT and CDR2 YENEEA. This CDR3 comprises 15 residues. V dropped 5 bases and J dropped 1 base, with 12 bases sitting between them. In DNA, the CDR3 is TGTGCCAGCAGCCCCCGAGCGGGTTCCTACAATGAGCAGTTCTTC. As protein: CASSPRAGSYNEQFF.

This chain links TRBV7-8 with TRBJ2-2, with TRBD1 matching over 9 bases. Germline V CDR1 and CDR2: SGHVS, FQNEAQ. The J segment lost 6 bases and the V segment lost 5 bases, leaving 7 bases of the junction unmatched. This CDR3 is 15 amino acids long. The CDR3 coding sequence is TGTGCCAGCAGCATACCGGGACAGGGTGCCGGGGAGCTGTTTTTT. Its translation is CASSIPGQGAGELFF.

This clone was found once. DNA of the CDR3: TGTGCCAGCAGTGAATTTTCAGGGTTAGGGGAAAAACTGTTTTTT. Encoded protein: CASSEFSGLGEKLFF. The rearrangement joins TRBV25-1 to TRBJ1-4; possible D gene TRBD1, 5 bases. From germline, CDR1 is MGHDK and CDR2 SYGVNS. V was cut by 1 base and J by 8 bases, with 14 bases left in between. The CDR3 loop spans 15 amino acids.

This chain links TRBV7-8 with TRBJ1-4, with D unclear. V was pared by 3 bases and J by 0 bases, with 8 bases between. There are 15 residues in the CDR3. Germline CDR1 is SGHVS and CDR2 is FQNEAQ. Here the CDR3 DNA reads TGTGCCAGCAGCTTCCGGGGTGCAACTAATGAAAAACTGTTTTTT. It is translated as CASSFRGATNEKLFF. Variable domain in full (rest from reference TRBV7-8 and TRBJ1-4): GAGVSQSPRYKVAKRGQDVALRCDPISGHVSLFWYQQALGQGPEFLTYFQNEAQLDKSGLPSDRFFAERPEGSVSTLKIQRTQQEDSAVYLCASSFRGATNEKLFFGSGTQLSVL.

The chain joins TRBV28 to TRBJ2-5, with 9 bases identical to TRBD2. The germline V gene encodes CDR1 MDHEN and CDR2 SYDVKM. There are 18 residues in the CDR3. With 3 bases clipped from V and 5 bases from J, the junction kept 16 bases outside the gene matches. CDR3 in DNA: TGTGCCAGCAGTTTTCTCTTGACTAGCGGTCTCCAGGGGGAGACCCAGTACTTC. Translating it yields CASSFLLTSGLQGETQYF. The variable domain in full, completed from reference TRBV28 and TRBJ2-5, reads DVKVTQSSRYLVKRTGEKVFLECVQDMDHENMFWYRQDPGLGLRLIYFSYDVKMKEKGDIPEGYSVSREKKERFSLILESASTNQTSMYLCASSFLLTSGLQGETQYFGPGTRLLVL.

The rearrangement uses TRBV6-5 and TRBJ2-3; 8 positions match TRBD2. Looked up from germline, CDR1 is MNHEY and CDR2 is SVGAGI. CDR3 length: 16 amino acids. V shed 4 bases and J 0 bases; nucleotides not matched to a gene: 6. The CDR3 bases are TGTGCCAGCAGTTCCGACACTAGCGGAAGCACAGATACGCAGTATTTT. Protein: CASSSDTSGSTDTQYF.

V usage is TRBV27 and J usage is TRBJ2-1, with TRBD2 identical over 11 bases. This CDR3 has 15 amino acids. Germline CDR1 MNHEY, CDR2 SMNVEV (reference sequence). V lost 6 bases, J lost 8 bases, and 9 bases stayed unmatched. The chain's CDR3 is CASSPTSGGWHEQFF. The DNA for the CDR3 is TGTGCCAGCAGCCCTACTAGCGGGGGATGGCATGAGCAGTTCTTC.

The chain recombines TRBV4-1 with TRBJ2-1, with 12 bases fitting TRBD2. V trimming: 4 bases; J trimming: 7 bases; junction bases outside the gene matches: 5. The CDR3 is 15 residues long. CDR1 and CDR2 (germline): MGHRA, YSYEKL. CDR3 amino acids: CASSPGLAGLNEQFF. The CDR3 DNA is TGCGCCAGCAGCCCGGGACTAGCGGGTTTGAATGAGCAGTTCTTC.

In its sample, this clone was seen once. This rearrangement joins TRBV5-4 to TRBJ2-5, with 13 positions matching TRBD2. CDR3 length equals 17 residues. Looked up from germline, CDR1 is SGHNT and CDR2 is YYREEE (reference sequence). The V segment lost 5 bases and the J segment 5 bases; nucleotides outside the gene matches: 12. CDR3 DNA: TGTGCCAGCAGATCCGGACTAGCGGGGGCCTCCGGGGAGACCCAGTACTTC. This codes for CASRSGLAGASGETQYF.

The V call is TRBV11-2, the J call TRBJ2-1, with 9 bases that match TRBD2. V trimming: 5 bases; J trimming: 2 bases; junction bases outside the gene matches: 7. This CDR3 is built from 16 residues. The germline gives CDR1 SGHAT, CDR2 FQNNGV. The CDR3 DNA is TGTGCCAGCAGCCACTATGGCGGGGGGGCCTACAATGAGCAGTTCTTC. Protein: CASSHYGGGAYNEQFF. The entire variable domain, with the rest obtained from reference TRBV11-2 and TRBJ2-1, is as follows: EAGVAQSPRYKIIEKRQSVAFWCNPISGHATLYWYQQILGQGPKLLIQFQNNGVVDDSQLPKDRFSAERLKGVDSTLKIQPAKLEDSAVYLCASSHYGGGAYNEQFFGPGTRLTVL.

The chain has TRBV29-1 and TRBJ2-7; 7 positions match TRBD2. Germline CDR1 SQVTM, CDR2 ANQGSEA. CDR3 length: 13 residues. The junction had 6 bases not matched to a gene; V was cut back by 4 bases and J by 3 bases. CDR3 DNA: TGCAGCGTTGGGGCTAGCGGAAGCTACGAGCAGTACTTC. Translating it yields CSVGASGSYEQYF.

The chain combines TRBV5-1 with TRBJ2-7, with 10 bases identical to TRBD2. The germline V gene has CDR1 SGHRS and CDR2 YFSETQ. The V segment lost 3 bases and the J segment 6 bases; nucleotides outside the gene matches: 21. The CDR3 length is 19 residues. The CDR3 spells CASSSQELAAGGITSEQYF. The CDR3 nucleotides read TGCGCCAGCAGCTCCCAAGAATTAGCAGCGGGAGGGATTACGAGCGAGCAGTACTTC.

The V and J genes are TRBV19 and TRBJ1-1; 8 bases agree with TRBD1. The CDR3 extends over 20 amino acids. CDR1 is LNHDA and CDR2 is SQIVND in the germline V gene (reference sequence). Trimming removed 3 bases from V and 4 bases from J; junction bases left unmatched: 22. The CDR3 region is CASSMSTGARRVRWSTEAFF. The CDR3 DNA sequence: TGTGCCAGTAGTATGTCGACAGGGGCTAGGCGGGTTCGTTGGTCCACTGAAGCTTTCTTT.

The gene calls are TRBV12-5 and TRBJ2-7; D perhaps matches TRBD2 (5 bases). Germline V gene sequence: CDR1 LGHNT, CDR2 FRNRAP. V lost 0 bases and J lost 2, with 11 bases in between. The CDR3 contains 15 residues. CDR3 loop: CASGLVLEGPYEQYF. Written as DNA, the CDR3 is TGTGCTAGTGGTTTGGTACTTGAGGGCCCCTACGAGCAGTACTTC.

This rearrangement joins TRBV28 to TRBJ1-2; D call uncertain. V was clipped by 5 bases and J by 3 bases, with 4 bases between them. The CDR3 totals 11 residues. Germline values: CDR1 MDHEN, CDR2 SYDVKM. The CDR3: CASSVDYGYTF. The CDR3 DNA is TGTGCCAGCAGTGTAGACTATGGCTACACCTTC.

The CDR3 protein is CASSSQGPSGYTF. As DNA, the CDR3 is TGTGCCAGCAGTTCTCAGGGCCCGAGCGGCTACACCTTC. The chain carries TRBV27 and TRBJ1-2; a possible D gene is TRBD1 (5 bases). This CDR3 is built from 13 residues. CDR1 is MNHEY and CDR2 is SMNVEV in the germline V gene (reference sequence). V gave up 4 bases and J gave up 8 bases, with 14 bases separating them.

The chain carries TRBV6-5 and TRBJ2-5; weak D call: TRBD1 (6 bases). The J call may be mistaken, given a closer DNA end match to TRBJ2-7. Looked up from germline, CDR1 is MNHEY and CDR2 is SVGAGI. CDR3 length: 15 amino acids. CDR3 loop: CASSPGYRDPYEQYF. CDR3 in DNA: TGTGCCAGCAGCCCGGGGTACAGGGACCCCTACGAGCAGTACTTC.

DNA for the CDR3: TGCAGCGTTGAATATGGCGGGACCACCTACGAGCAGTACTTC. Translated: CSVEYGGTTYEQYF. The genes are TRBV29-1 and TRBJ2-7; possible D gene TRBD2, 6 bases. Deletions cut 2 bases from V and 2 bases from J, with 13 bases between. Germline V gene data show CDR1 as SQVTM and CDR2 as ANQGSEA. CDR3 length: 14 amino acids.

V and J are TRBV27 and TRBJ2-1; tentatively, D is TRBD1 (6 bases). The germline CDR1 and CDR2 sequences are MNHEY and SMNVEV (reference sequence). Trimming took off 5 bases at V and 0 bases at J, with 17 bases between the two ends. The CDR3 covers 17 residues. The CDR3 spells CASSPQGTLLSYNEQFF. The CDR3 coding sequence is TGTGCCAGCAGTCCCCAGGGGACACTGCTCTCCTACAATGAGCAGTTCTTC.

This chain uses TRBV30 with TRBJ2-7, with D maybe TRBD1 (7 bases). Germline assignment: CDR1 GTSNPN and CDR2 SVGIG (reference sequence). Trimming left V 8 bases short and J 6 bases short, with 17 bases between. The CDR3 covers 12 residues. CDR3 region: CARGRQEGEQYF. The CDR3 DNA sequence: TGTGCCAGGGGGCGTCAGGAGGGCGAGCAGTACTTC.

The table lists this clone with a few counts. J is TRBJ1-1 and V is TRBV19; tentative D call: TRBD1 (5 bases). This CDR3 spans 15 amino acids. Germline V gene lookup returns CDR1 LNHDA and CDR2 SQIVND (reference sequence). The ends were cut back, 4 bases at V and 4 bases at J, with 16 bases in the middle. The CDR3 DNA reads TGTGCCAGTAGTAATTCCAGGGCAACCGCCACTGAAGCTTTCTTT. It is translated as CASSNSRATATEAFF.